The T cell receptor beta chain described here comes from a study of blood T cell repertoires in COVID-19. Overall study context: From T cells, B-cell-depleted T cells, or PBMCs came the material, which was cDNA or gDNA.

How the authors handled the data: Using reference gene primer amplification, nucleated cell counts were estimated. TCRdb keeps only in-frame clones here, not all; method: immunoSEQ multiplex PCR. The DNA was the basis for D and trimming; V, J and clone size are from that table. The data show 55,000 to 70,000 clones, with around 90% seen just once and roughly 6.2% held by the top ten. This CDR3 contains 12 residues. Trimming left V 8 bases short and J 5 bases short, with 15 bases between. The germline CDR1 and CDR2 sequences are GTSNPN and SVGIG (reference sequence). What was sequenced was peripheral blood. The chain recombines TRBV30 with TRBJ1-1; D is undetermined. This TCR came from a human donor in a cohort sampled during active COVID-19. CDR3 sequence: CAVEGRETEAFF. DNA of the CDR3: TGTGCCGTAGAGGGAAGGGAGACTGAAGCTTTCTTT.